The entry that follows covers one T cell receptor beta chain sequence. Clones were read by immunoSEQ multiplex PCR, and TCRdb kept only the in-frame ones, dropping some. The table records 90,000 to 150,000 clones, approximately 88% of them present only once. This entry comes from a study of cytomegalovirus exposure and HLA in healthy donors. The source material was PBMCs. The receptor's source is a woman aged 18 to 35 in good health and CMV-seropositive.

This CDR3 reads CASSQARSDRGGYGYTF. The DNA for the CDR3 is TGCGCCAGCAGCCAAGCCCGAAGCGACAGGGGAGGATATGGCTACACCTTC. The V call is TRBV4-1, the J call TRBJ1-2; 8 bases are shared with TRBD1. This CDR3 is built from 17 residues. CDR1 MGHRA and CDR2 YSYEKL come from the germline V gene. V dropped 1 base and J dropped 5; count of bases not matched to a gene: 12.